These T cell receptor beta chains were read from a single sample in a study of blood T cell repertoires in COVID-19. Method: immunoSEQ multiplex PCR; TCRdb's copy keeps in-frame clones and lacks some. The sample has tens of thousands of clones, more than 70% seen once. Sequencing input: peripheral blood. The receptors were sampled from a human donor in a cohort sampled during active COVID-19. Both conserved end residues are part of each CDR3. Fields, in order: D gene, J gene, V gene, CDR3 protein. A D gene is named only where the DNA matches it firmly.

d_gene: -
j_gene: TRBJ2-7
v_gene: TRBV4-1
CDR3aa: CASSSRDMYEQYF

d_gene: TRBD2
j_gene: TRBJ2-2
v_gene: TRBV27
CDR3aa: CASREQGLAGNTGELFF

d_gene: TRBD2
j_gene: TRBJ2-4
v_gene: TRBV4-3
CDR3aa: CASSQEYRTSGGAYGNIQYF

d_gene: TRBD2
j_gene: TRBJ2-1
v_gene: TRBV19
CDR3aa: CASSAGVMYNEQFF

d_gene: TRBD2
j_gene: TRBJ2-1
v_gene: TRBV3-1/TRBV3-2
CDR3aa: CASSPRALAGYNEQFF

d_gene: TRBD1
j_gene: TRBJ2-5
v_gene: TRBV24-1
CDR3aa: CATSDSGDRGRRETQYF

d_gene: -
j_gene: TRBJ1-1
v_gene: TRBV3-1/TRBV3-2
CDR3aa: CASSPLQGEAFF

d_gene: -
j_gene: TRBJ2-1
v_gene: TRBV29-1
CDR3aa: CSLSRRHEQFF

d_gene: TRBD1
j_gene: TRBJ1-1
v_gene: TRBV5-4
CDR3aa: CASSFAGTGSTEAFF

d_gene: TRBD1
j_gene: TRBJ1-4
v_gene: TRBV15
CDR3aa: CATSRGLRPGQTDEKLFF

d_gene: TRBD1
j_gene: TRBJ1-1
v_gene: TRBV25-1
CDR3aa: CAAGTGEGNTEAFF

d_gene: TRBD1
j_gene: TRBJ1-2
v_gene: TRBV5-6
CDR3aa: CASSFDRDYGYTF

d_gene: -
j_gene: TRBJ1-3
v_gene: TRBV5-1
CDR3aa: CASSLDGSGNTIYF

d_gene: TRBD1
j_gene: TRBJ2-1
v_gene: TRBV3-1/TRBV3-2
CDR3aa: CASSRRTGDGEQFF

d_gene: TRBD1
j_gene: TRBJ2-7
v_gene: TRBV27
CDR3aa: CASRAQGGREQYF

d_gene: TRBD2
j_gene: TRBJ2-1
v_gene: TRBV7-2
CDR3aa: CASSFVTGGYNEQFF

d_gene: -
j_gene: TRBJ2-3
v_gene: TRBV5-1
CDR3aa: CASGTPSTDTQYF

d_gene: -
j_gene: TRBJ2-7
v_gene: TRBV6-2/TRBV6-3
CDR3aa: CASSRTVTTYEQYF

d_gene: TRBD1
j_gene: TRBJ1-5
v_gene: TRBV2
CDR3aa: CASRPGGSNQPQHF

d_gene: TRBD1
j_gene: TRBJ2-3
v_gene: TRBV5-4
CDR3aa: CASSSGTGGTDTQYF

d_gene: TRBD1
j_gene: TRBJ2-3
v_gene: TRBV5-6
CDR3aa: CASSWTDRAATDTQYF

d_gene: -
j_gene: TRBJ1-2
v_gene: TRBV7-3
CDR3aa: CASSLDSLDLYGYTF

d_gene: -
j_gene: TRBJ2-1
v_gene: TRBV7-9
CDR3aa: CASSSGTKNHNEQFF

d_gene: -
j_gene: TRBJ1-1
v_gene: TRBV9
CDR3aa: CASSVDQGLRVDAFF

d_gene: -
j_gene: TRBJ1-1
v_gene: TRBV4-1
CDR3aa: CASSQVGGANTEAFF

d_gene: TRBD2
j_gene: TRBJ2-7
v_gene: TRBV28
CDR3aa: CASSSPGGGIAGVSYEQYF

d_gene: -
j_gene: TRBJ1-5
v_gene: TRBV6-5
CDR3aa: CASSLQLGNQPQHF

d_gene: -
j_gene: TRBJ1-1
v_gene: TRBV10-3
CDR3aa: CATYGDTEAFF

d_gene: TRBD2
j_gene: TRBJ2-7
v_gene: TRBV19
CDR3aa: CASSEGTSGNYEQYF

d_gene: TRBD2
j_gene: TRBJ2-1
v_gene: TRBV28
CDR3aa: CASSQEREINNEQFF

d_gene: TRBD1
j_gene: TRBJ1-2
v_gene: TRBV5-1
CDR3aa: CASSPRDRVVVGGYTF

d_gene: TRBD1
j_gene: TRBJ2-6
v_gene: TRBV7-3
CDR3aa: CASSFDRGGANVLTF

d_gene: -
j_gene: TRBJ2-3
v_gene: TRBV6-2/TRBV6-3
CDR3aa: CASSSSGTPSDTQYF

d_gene: -
j_gene: TRBJ2-1
v_gene: TRBV7-9
CDR3aa: CASSLGQVLHNEQFF

d_gene: -
j_gene: TRBJ2-7
v_gene: TRBV21-1
CDR3aa: CASGYIGQYF

d_gene: TRBD2
j_gene: TRBJ2-5
v_gene: TRBV2
CDR3aa: CASSTGTSGVETQYF

d_gene: -
j_gene: TRBJ1-2
v_gene: TRBV18
CDR3aa: CASSNARQGSGYTF